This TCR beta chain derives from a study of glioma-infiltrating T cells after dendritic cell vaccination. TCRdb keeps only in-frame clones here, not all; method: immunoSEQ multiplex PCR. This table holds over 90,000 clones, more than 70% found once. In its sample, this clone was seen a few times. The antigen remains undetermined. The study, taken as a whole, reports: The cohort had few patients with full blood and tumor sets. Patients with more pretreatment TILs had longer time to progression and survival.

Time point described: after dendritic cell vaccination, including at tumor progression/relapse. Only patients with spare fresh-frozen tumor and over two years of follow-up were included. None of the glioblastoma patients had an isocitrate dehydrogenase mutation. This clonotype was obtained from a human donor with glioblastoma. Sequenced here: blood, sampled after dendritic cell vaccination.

CDR3 sequence: CASRQQGRDGYTF. CDR3 nucleotide sequence: TGTGCCAGCAGACAACAGGGTAGGGATGGCTACACCTTC. This chain joins TRBV6-5 and TRBJ1-2, with TRBD1 as a possible D gene (6 bases). CDR3 length: 13 residues. The V gene lost 6 bases and the J gene lost 6 bases, with 14 bases spanning the gap. Germline V gene sequence: CDR1 MNHEY, CDR2 SVGAGI.